This passage covers 4 T cell receptor beta chains from one sample sequenced in a study of a mutant IDH1 vaccine in newly diagnosed glioma. The time point was: baseline, week 1 (first vaccination visit). Treatment noted: pre-vaccination baseline after standard-of-care therapy. TCRdb's table, derived via immunoSEQ multiplex PCR, lists solely in-frame clones and lacks some. Seen here are approximately 35,000 clones, approximately 90% observed once, and the top ten hold around 5%. The sample was PBMCs, taken from a glioma patient treated with radiotherapy, temozolomide or both. These receptors were collected from a woman in her thirties or forties with glioma.

The sample holds one count of this clone. The V call is TRBV7-9, the J call TRBJ2-7, with a weak D call TRBD1 (5 bases). The CDR3 consists of 11 residues. Germline assignment: CDR1 SEHNR and CDR2 FQNEAQ (reference sequence). Trimming took 10 bases from V and 0 from J, leaving 7 bases between them. The CDR3 loop is CATQGSYEQYF. CDR3 coding DNA: TGTGCCACCCAGGGCTCCTACGAGCAGTACTTC.

This clone showed up just once. This chain uses TRBV29-1 with TRBJ1-2; possible D gene TRBD1, 5 bases. V lost 0 bases, J lost 6 bases, and 14 bases lay in between. There are 14 residues in the CDR3. The germline V gene has CDR1 SQVTM and CDR2 ANQGSEA. The CDR3 DNA reads as TGCAGCGTTGAAGATTCCCAGGGCAGCGATGGCTACACCTTC. Translating it yields CSVEDSQGSDGYTF.

The chain joins TRBV6-5 to TRBJ2-7; 8 positions agree with TRBD1. Germline V gene sequence: CDR1 MNHEY, CDR2 SVGAGI. Trimming at V came to 6 bases and at J to 0 bases, leaving 4 bases not matched to a gene. CDR3 length: 14 residues. The CDR3 DNA reads TGTGCCAGCAGCCGGACAGGGAGCTCCTACGAGCAGTACTTC. This translates into CASSRTGSSYEQYF.

The chain recombines TRBV6-5 with TRBJ2-2; TRBD2 aligns across 8 bases. The V gene end was trimmed by 5 bases and the J gene end by 6 bases; junction bases not matched to a gene: 8. This CDR3 contains 15 residues. Germline-derived CDR1 and CDR2 are MNHEY and SVGAGI. The CDR3 DNA follows: TGTGCCAGCAGTCCCGCTCAAGCGGGAGCCGGGGAGCTGTTTTTT. Amino acid sequence: CASSPAQAGAGELFF.